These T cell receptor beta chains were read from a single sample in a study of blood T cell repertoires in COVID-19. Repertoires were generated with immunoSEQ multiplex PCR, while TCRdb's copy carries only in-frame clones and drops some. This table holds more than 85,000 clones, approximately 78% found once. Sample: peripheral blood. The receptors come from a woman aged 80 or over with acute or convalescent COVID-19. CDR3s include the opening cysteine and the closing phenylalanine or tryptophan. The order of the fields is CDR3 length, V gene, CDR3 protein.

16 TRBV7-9 CASSLTAAGTELGYTF
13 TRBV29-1 CSVELHGGVTQYF
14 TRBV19 CASRTSGIGDTQYF
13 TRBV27 CASSQVNTGELFF
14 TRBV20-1 CSASPASSYNEQFF
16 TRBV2 CASGLAGVSGANVLTF
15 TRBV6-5 CASSYGSGGYNEQFF
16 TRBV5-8 CASSSPLTGGPYEQYF
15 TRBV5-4 CASSRPGQGTTEAFF
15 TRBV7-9 CASSLAGLGAETQYF
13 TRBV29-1 CSVTSSGANVLTF
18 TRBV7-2 CASSLLAQLQGGSSPLHF
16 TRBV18 CASSPESTSSTDTQYF
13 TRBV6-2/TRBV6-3 CASSIQGQQPQHF
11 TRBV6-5 CASSRTGEAFF
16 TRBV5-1 CASSWSGTSGYNEQFF
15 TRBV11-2 CASSLRVGDTGELFF
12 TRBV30 CAWMDSGYGYTF
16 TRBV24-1 CATSDASGGSYNEQFF
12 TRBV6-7 CASIHLSEKLFF
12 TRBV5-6 CASSFSGPGYTF
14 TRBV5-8 CASSSKTGRTEAFF
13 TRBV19 CASSGQGPVEAFF